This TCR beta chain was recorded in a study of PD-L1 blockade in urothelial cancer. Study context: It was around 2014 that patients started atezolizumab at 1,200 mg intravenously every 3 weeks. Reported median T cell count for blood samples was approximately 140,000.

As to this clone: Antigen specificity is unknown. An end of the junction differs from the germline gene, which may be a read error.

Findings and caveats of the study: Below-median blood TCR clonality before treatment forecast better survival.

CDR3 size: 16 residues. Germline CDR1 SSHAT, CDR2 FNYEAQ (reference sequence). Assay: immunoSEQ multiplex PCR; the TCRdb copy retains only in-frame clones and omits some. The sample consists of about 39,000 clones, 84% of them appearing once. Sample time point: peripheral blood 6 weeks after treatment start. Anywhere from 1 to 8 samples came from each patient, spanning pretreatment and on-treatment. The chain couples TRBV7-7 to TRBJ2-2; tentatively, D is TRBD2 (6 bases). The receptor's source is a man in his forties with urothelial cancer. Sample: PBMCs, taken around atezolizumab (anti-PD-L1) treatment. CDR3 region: CASSPRETANTGELFF. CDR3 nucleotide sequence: TGTGCTAGCAGCCCCCGGGAGACAGCGAACACCGGGGAGCTGTTTTTT.